The subject of this entry is one T cell receptor beta chain. The antigen remains undetermined. What the library attached to individual cDNA molecules were unique molecular identifiers. Authors' processing steps: The number of TCRs in each sample had a median of 95,638 and spanned roughly 23,224 to 750,000. TCRdb recomputed calls from the RACE reads with MiXCR, one row per CDR3 protein. The V and J calls, along with clone size, are taken from TCRdb and not from the paper's own processing. Counted here are around 160,000 distinct CDR3 sequences, 13% to 15% occurring once; the ten biggest clones make up about 1.7%. This record comes from a study of human T cells and chemical hapten exposure. Findings of the study overall: TCRs at high frequency, those above 1 in 1000, did not change with DPC sensitization.

Time point: patch test 1, 2 weeks after DPC sensitization. As for treatment: therapeutic diphenylcyclopropenone sensitization with weekly scalp DPC. Trimming cost V 5 bases and J 7 bases, with 12 bases left between them. The CDR3 has 12 residues. Per the germline V gene, CDR1 is SGHTA and CDR2 is FQGNSA. The chain carries TRBV7-2 and TRBJ2-7; unclear D gene. The sequence came from a woman in her 30s with alopecia areata. Some clones in this sample may be carry-over from other donors' samples. The source was whole blood, collected in connection with sensitization to the hapten diphenylcyclopropenone (DPC). As DNA, the CDR3 is TGTGCCAGCAGCCCGGGCCCCGTTGAGCAGTACTTC. The encoded protein is CASSPGPVEQYF.